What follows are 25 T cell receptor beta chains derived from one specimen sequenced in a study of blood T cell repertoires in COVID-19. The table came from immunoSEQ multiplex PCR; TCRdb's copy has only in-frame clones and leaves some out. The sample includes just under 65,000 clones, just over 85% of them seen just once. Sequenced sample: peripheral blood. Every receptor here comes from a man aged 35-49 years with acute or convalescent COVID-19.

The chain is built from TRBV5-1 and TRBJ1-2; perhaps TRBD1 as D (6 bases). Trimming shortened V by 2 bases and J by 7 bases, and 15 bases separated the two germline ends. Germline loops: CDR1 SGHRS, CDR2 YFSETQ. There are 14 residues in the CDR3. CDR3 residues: CASSLRGGAFGYTF. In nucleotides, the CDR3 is TGCGCCAGCAGCTTAAGGGGGGGCGCGTTTGGCTACACCTTC.

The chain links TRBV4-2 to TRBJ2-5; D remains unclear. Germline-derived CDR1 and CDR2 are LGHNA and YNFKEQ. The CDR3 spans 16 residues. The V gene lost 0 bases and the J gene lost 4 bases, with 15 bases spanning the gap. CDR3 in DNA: TGTGCCAGCAGCCAAGAATGGTCTGAGCAGGTAGAGACCCAGTACTTC. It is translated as CASSQEWSEQVETQYF.

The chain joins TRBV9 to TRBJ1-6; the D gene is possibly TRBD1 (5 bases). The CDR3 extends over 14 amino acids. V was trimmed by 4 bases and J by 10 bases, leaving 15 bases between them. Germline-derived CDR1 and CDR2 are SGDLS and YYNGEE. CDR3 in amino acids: CASSKDWGDSPLHF. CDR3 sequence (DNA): TGTGCCAGCAGCAAGGACTGGGGGGACTCACCCCTCCACTTT.

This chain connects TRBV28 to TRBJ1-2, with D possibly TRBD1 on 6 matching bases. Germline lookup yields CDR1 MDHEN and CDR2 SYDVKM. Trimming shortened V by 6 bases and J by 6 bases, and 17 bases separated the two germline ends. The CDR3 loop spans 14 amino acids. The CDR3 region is CASSPGQRLNGYTF. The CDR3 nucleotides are TGTGCCAGCAGCCCCGGACAGCGGCTAAATGGCTACACCTTC.

In DNA form, the CDR3 reads TGTGCCAGCAGCAAAGAGCCGGGATCCCTTAACTATGGCTACACCTTC. Its translation: CASSKEPGSLNYGYTF. This chain connects TRBV21-1 to TRBJ1-2. TRBV21-1 is a pseudogene locus. This CDR3 is 16 amino acids long.

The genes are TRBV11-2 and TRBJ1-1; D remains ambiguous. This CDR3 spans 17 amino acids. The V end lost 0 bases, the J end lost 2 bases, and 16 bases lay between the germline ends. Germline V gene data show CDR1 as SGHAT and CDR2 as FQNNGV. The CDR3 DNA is TGTGCCAGCAGCTTAGATCAGGTTAGATTGTTCAACACTGAAGCTTTCTTT. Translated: CASSLDQVRLFNTEAFF.

The CDR3 sequence: CASRIPANYGYTF. In nucleotides, the CDR3 is TGTGCCAGCAGGATACCAGCTAACTATGGCTACACCTTC. This chain connects TRBV2 to TRBJ1-2; D ambiguous. The ends were cut back, 6 bases at V and 0 bases at J, with 8 bases in the middle. Germline lookup yields CDR1 SNHLY and CDR2 FYNNEI. This CDR3 is 13 amino acids long.

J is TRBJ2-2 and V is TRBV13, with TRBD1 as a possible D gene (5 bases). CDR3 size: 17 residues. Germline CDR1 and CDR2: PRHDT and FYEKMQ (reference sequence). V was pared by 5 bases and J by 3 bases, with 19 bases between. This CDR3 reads CASSPFNGAPDTGELFF. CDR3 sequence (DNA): TGTGCCAGCAGCCCCTTTAATGGGGCCCCCGACACCGGGGAGCTGTTTTTT.

CDR3 coding DNA: TGTGCCAGCAGTTACTCGGGCGGGGAGAAGGAGCAGTACTTC. Translated: CASSYSGGEKEQYF. The chain carries TRBV6-6 and TRBJ2-7; the D gene is possibly TRBD2 (6 bases). The CDR3 extends over 14 amino acids. Germline V lookup: CDR1 MNHNY, CDR2 SVGAGI (reference sequence). V was shortened by 0 bases and J by 7 bases, with 13 bases between the two germline ends.

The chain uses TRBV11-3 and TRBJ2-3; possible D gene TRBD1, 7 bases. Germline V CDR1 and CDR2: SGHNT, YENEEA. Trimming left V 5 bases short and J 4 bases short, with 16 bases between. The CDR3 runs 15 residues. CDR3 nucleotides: TGTGCCAGCAGCCCCCGAACAGGGGAGGCAGATACGCAGTATTTT. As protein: CASSPRTGEADTQYF.

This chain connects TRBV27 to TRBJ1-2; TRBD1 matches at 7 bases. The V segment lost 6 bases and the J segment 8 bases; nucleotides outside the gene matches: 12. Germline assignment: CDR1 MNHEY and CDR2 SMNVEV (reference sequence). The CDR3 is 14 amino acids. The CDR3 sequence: CASSPGTATKGYTF. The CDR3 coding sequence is TGTGCCAGCAGCCCCGGGACAGCAACTAAGGGCTACACCTTC.

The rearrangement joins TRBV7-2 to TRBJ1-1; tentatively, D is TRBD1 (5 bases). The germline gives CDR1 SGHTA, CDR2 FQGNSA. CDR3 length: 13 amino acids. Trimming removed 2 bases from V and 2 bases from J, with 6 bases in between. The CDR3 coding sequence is TGTGCCAGCAGCTTAACAGGTAACACTGAAGCTTTCTTT. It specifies CASSLTGNTEAFF.

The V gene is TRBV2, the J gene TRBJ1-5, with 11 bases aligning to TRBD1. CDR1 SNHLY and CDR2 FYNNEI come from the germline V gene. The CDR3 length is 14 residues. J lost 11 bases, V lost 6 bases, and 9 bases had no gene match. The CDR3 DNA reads TGTGCCAGCAGGAGCGGACAGGGGGCAGGAGCCCAGCATTTT. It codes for CASRSGQGAGAQHF.

The CDR3 DNA reads TGTGCCAGCAGCGAACAGGGGGCGAATACGCAGTATTTT. Translating gives CASSEQGANTQYF. V gene TRBV11-3 combines with J gene TRBJ2-3; 9 bases agree with TRBD1. Germline CDR1 is SGHNT and CDR2 is YENEEA. The CDR3 loop spans 13 amino acids. V was pared by 5 bases and J by 7 bases, with 4 bases of the junction left unmatched. Full variable domain (rest looked up from reference TRBV11-3 and TRBJ2-3): EAGVVQSPRYKIIEKKQPVAFWCNPISGHNTLYWYLQNLGQGPELLIRYENEEAVDDSQLPKDRFSAERLKGVDSTLKIQPAELGDSAVYLCASSEQGANTQYFGPGTRLTVL.

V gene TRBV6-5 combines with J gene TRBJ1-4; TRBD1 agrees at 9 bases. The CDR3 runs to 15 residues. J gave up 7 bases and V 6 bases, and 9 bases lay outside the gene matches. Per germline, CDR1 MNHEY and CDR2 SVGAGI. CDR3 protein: CASRAGGTGPEKLFF. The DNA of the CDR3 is TGTGCCAGCAGGGCCGGTGGGACAGGGCCTGAAAAACTGTTTTTT.

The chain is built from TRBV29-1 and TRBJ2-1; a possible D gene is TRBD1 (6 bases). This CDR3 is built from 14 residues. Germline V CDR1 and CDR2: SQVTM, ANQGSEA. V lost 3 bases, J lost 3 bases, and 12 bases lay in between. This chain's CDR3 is CSVDRDTDYNEQFF. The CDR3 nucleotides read TGCAGCGTTGATAGGGACACAGACTACAATGAGCAGTTCTTC.

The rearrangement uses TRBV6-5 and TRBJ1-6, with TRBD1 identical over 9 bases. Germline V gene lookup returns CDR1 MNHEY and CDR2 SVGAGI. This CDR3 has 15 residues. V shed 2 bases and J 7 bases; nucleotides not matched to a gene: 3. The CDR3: CASSYDGQGNSPLHF. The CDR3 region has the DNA TGTGCCAGCAGTTACGACGGACAGGGGAATTCACCCCTCCACTTT.

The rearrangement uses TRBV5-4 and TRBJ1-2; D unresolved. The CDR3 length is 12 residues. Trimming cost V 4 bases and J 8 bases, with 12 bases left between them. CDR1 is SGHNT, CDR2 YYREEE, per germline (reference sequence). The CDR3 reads CASSPNSGGYTF. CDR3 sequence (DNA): TGTGCCAGCAGCCCAAACTCGGGAGGCTACACCTTC.

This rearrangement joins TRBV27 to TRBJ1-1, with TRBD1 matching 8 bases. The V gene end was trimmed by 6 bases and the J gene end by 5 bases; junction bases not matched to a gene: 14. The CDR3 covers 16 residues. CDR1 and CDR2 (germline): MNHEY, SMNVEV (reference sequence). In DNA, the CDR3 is TGTGCCAGCAGGCCAGGGGGCGTTATTTCGGTAACTGAAGCTTTCTTT. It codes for CASRPGGVISVTEAFF.

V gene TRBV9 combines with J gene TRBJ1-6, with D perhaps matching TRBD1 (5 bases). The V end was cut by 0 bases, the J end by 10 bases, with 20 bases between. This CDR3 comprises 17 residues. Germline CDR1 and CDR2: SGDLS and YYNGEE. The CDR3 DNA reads TGTGCCAGCAGCGTAGCCCCCGGTGGCAGGGCGGGGTCACCCCTCCACTTT. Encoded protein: CASSVAPGGRAGSPLHF.

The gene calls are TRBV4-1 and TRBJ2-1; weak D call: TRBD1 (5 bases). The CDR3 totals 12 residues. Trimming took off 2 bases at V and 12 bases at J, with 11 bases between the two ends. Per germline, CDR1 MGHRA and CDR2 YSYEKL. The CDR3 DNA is TGCGCCAGCAGCCAACAGGGTTACGGGCAGTTCTTC. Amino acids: CASSQQGYGQFF.

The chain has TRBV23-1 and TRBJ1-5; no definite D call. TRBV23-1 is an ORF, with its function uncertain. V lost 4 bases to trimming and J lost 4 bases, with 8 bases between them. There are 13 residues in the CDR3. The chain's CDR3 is CASSRSANQPQHF. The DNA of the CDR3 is TGCGCCAGCAGTCGGAGTGCTAATCAGCCCCAGCATTTT.

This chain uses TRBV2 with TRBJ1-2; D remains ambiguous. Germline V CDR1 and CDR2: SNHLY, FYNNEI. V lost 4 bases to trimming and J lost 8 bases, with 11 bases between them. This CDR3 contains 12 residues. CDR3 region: CASSAQVLGYTF. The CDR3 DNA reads TGTGCCAGCAGTGCCCAGGTACTGGGCTACACCTTC.

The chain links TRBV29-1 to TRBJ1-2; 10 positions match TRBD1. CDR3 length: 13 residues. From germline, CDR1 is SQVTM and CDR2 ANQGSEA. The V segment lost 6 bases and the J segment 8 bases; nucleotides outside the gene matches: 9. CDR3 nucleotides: TGCAGCGTAGCCGGGACAGGGGCCTGGGGCTACACCTTC. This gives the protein CSVAGTGAWGYTF.

The CDR3 loop reads CAWSERLAGPYEQYF. The CDR3 DNA is TGTGCCTGGAGTGAGCGGCTAGCGGGACCCTACGAGCAGTACTTC. The rearrangement uses TRBV30 and TRBJ2-7, with TRBD2 identical over 9 bases. There are 15 residues in the CDR3. The V segment lost 1 base and the J segment 2 bases; nucleotides outside the gene matches: 6. The germline V gene has CDR1 GTSNPN and CDR2 SVGIG (reference sequence). The whole variable domain, remainder taken from reference TRBV30 and TRBJ2-7, is SQTIHQWPATLVQPVGSPLSLECTVEGTSNPNLYWYRQAAGRGLQLLFYSVGIGQISSEVPQNLSASRPQDRQFILSSKKLLLSDSGFYLCAWSERLAGPYEQYFGPGTRLTVT.